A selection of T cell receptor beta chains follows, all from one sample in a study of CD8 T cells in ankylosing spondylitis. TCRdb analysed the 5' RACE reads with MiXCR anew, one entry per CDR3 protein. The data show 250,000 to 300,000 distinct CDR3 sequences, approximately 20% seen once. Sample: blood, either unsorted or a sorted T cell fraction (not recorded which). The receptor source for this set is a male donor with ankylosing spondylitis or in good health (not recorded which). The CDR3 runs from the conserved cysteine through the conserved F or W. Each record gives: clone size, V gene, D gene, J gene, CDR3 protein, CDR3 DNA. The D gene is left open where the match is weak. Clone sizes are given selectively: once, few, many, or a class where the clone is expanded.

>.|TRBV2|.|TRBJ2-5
CASRTVLGETQYF
TGTGCCAGCCGGACCGTACTAGGAGAGACCCAGTACTTC
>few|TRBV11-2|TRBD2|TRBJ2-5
CASSLDSGIETQYF
TGTGCCAGCAGCTTGGATAGCGGGATTGAGACCCAGTACTTC
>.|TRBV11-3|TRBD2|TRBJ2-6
CAERAGARSGANVLTF
TGTGCCGAAAGAGCGGGAGCTCGGTCTGGGGCCAACGTCCTGACTTTC
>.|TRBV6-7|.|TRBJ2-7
CASSYRGARRGYEQYF
TGTGCCAGCAGTTACCGGGGGGCCCGGCGAGGATACGAGCAGTACTTC
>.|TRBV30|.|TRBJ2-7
CAWGDSSSYEQYF
TGTGCCTGGGGGGACTCGAGCTCCTACGAGCAGTACTTC
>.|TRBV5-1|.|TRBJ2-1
CASSRIQPGPGEGEWNEQFF
TGCGCCAGCAGCAGGATCCAACCGGGCCCCGGGGAGGGGGAGTGGAATGAGCAGTTCTTC
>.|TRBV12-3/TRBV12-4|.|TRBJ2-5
CASSPWATEGTQYF
TGTGCCAGCAGCCCGTGGGCTACCGAGGGGACCCAGTACTTC
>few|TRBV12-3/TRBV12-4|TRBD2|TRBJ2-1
CASKDPLAGRDEQFF
TGTGCCAGCAAGGATCCACTAGCGGGTCGGGATGAGCAGTTCTTC
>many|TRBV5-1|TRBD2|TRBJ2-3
CASSLLAGLIDTQYF
TGCGCCAGCAGCTTGCTAGCGGGGCTTATAGATACGCAGTATTTT
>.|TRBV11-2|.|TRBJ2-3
CASSYGSGSVDTQYF
TGTGCCAGCAGCTATGGATCCGGGTCCGTTGATACGCAGTATTTT
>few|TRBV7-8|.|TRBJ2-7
CASSPSRDLGYEQYF
TGTGCCAGCAGCCCATCCCGGGACCTAGGCTACGAGCAGTACTTC
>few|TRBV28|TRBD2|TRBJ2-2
CASSLEAGGNTGELFF
TGTGCCAGCAGTTTAGAAGCGGGAGGAAACACCGGGGAGCTGTTTTTT
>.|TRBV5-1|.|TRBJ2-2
CASSLAPSGQRDTGELFF
TGCGCCAGCAGCTTGGCCCCAAGCGGACAACGGGACACCGGGGAGCTGTTTTTT
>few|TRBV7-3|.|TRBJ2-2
CASSLMPQGGTGELFF
TGTGCCAGCAGCTTAATGCCACAGGGTGGCACCGGGGAGCTGTTTTTT
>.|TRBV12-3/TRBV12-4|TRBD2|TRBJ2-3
CASRPSGSTDTQYF
TGTGCCAGCAGACCTAGCGGCAGCACAGATACGCAGTATTTT
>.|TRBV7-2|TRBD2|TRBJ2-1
CASSALAGESYNEQFF
TGTGCCAGCAGCGCCCTAGCGGGAGAGTCCTACAATGAGCAGTTCTTC
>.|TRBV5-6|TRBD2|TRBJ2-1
CASSTGLAGLTEQFF
TGTGCCAGCAGCACCGGACTAGCGGGATTGACTGAGCAGTTCTTC
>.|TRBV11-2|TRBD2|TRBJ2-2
CASSSRTSGGTGELFF
TGTGCCAGCAGCTCCCGGACTAGCGGTGGCACCGGGGAGCTGTTTTTT
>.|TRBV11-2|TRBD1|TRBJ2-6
CASSYPGPGQYSGANVLTF
TGTGCCAGCAGCTATCCAGGCCCGGGACAGTACTCTGGGGCCAACGTCCTGACTTTC
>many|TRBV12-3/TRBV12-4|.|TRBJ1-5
CASSLGQNNQPQHF
TGTGCCAGCAGTTTAGGACAAAACAATCAGCCCCAGCATTTT
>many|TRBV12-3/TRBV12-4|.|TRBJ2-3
CASSLEPGASTDTQYF
TGTGCCAGCAGTTTAGAGCCGGGGGCGAGCACAGATACGCAGTATTTT
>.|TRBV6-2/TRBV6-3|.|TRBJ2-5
CASSYSPGHFQETQYF
TGTGCCAGCAGTTACTCTCCGGGACACTTTCAAGAGACCCAGTACTTC
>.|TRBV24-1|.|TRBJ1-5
CATSDLTDLRPQHF
TGTGCCACCAGTGATTTGACAGATCTACGGCCCCAGCATTTT
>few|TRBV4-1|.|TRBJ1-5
CASSQLSGDSNQPQHF
TGCGCCAGCAGCCAATTGTCAGGGGATAGCAATCAGCCCCAGCATTTT
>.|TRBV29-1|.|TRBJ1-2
CSGKRVSGYTF
TGCAGCGGGAAAAGGGTTTCTGGCTACACCTTC
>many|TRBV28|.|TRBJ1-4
CASNPRTDGTNEKLFF
TGTGCCAGCAACCCACGGACAGACGGAACTAATGAAAAACTGTTTTTT
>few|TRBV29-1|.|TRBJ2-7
CSVSDSYEQYF
TGCAGCGTCTCGGACAGCTACGAGCAGTACTTC
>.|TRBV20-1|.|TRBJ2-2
CSARGLNTGELFF
TGCAGTGCTAGAGGACTGAACACCGGGGAGCTGTTTTTT
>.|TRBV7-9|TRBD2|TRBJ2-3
CASGTSGTDTQYF
TGTGCCAGCGGGACTAGCGGTACAGATACGCAGTATTTT
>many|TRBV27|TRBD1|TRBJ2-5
CASSPRQGENQETQYF
TGTGCCAGCAGTCCCCGACAGGGCGAGAATCAAGAGACCCAGTACTTC
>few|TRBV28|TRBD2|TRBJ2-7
CASSFPGLAGAGSYEQYF
TGTGCCAGCAGTTTTCCGGGACTAGCGGGAGCAGGCTCCTACGAGCAGTACTTC
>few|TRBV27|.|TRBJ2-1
CASSWGGTDYNEQFF
TGTGCCAGCAGTTGGGGGGGCACCGACTACAATGAGCAGTTCTTC
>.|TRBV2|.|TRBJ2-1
CASGGGEDEQFF
TGTGCCAGCGGAGGAGGGGAGGATGAGCAGTTCTTC
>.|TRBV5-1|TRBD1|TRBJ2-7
CASSLDRSSYEQYF
TGCGCCAGCAGTTTGGACAGGTCCTCCTACGAGCAGTACTTC
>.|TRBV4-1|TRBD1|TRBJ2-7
CASSQGGTGTYEQYF
TGCGCCAGCAGCCAAGGGGGGACAGGGACTTACGAGCAGTACTTC